The clone carrying this TCR beta chain was counted ten times or more. This sample is part of a study of T-cell memory formation after mild COVID-19. TCRdb recomputed calls from the 5' RACE reads with MiXCR, one row per CDR3 protein. The table records about 350,000 distinct CDR3 sequences, 12% to 15% of them present only once. Germline values: CDR1 SGDLS, CDR2 YYNGEE. The CDR3 sequence is 16 residues long. V lost 0 bases, J lost 6 bases, and 11 bases stayed unmatched. The chain couples TRBV9 to TRBJ1-2; TRBD1 agrees at 7 bases. The sequencing input was PBMCs or a T cell subset sorted from them (not recorded which). This receptor was obtained from a man between 18 and 35 years old who had mild COVID-19 (a few samples of this study predate the infection). Cell type and time point are not known. The CDR3 here is CASSVADRAGLHGYTF. CDR3 coding DNA: TGTGCCAGCAGCGTAGCCGACAGGGCTGGGTTACATGGCTACACCTTC.